These 16 T cell receptor beta chains were sequenced from one sample in a study of shared clonotypes between healthy human individuals. Sequenced by immunoSEQ multiplex PCR; TCRdb stores in-frame clones only, minus some. The data show about 1.5 million clones, around 98% seen once. Sequenced input: naive CD4+ T cells sorted from blood. The subset here: CD45RA+ positively selected. These receptors originate from a man between 25 and 39 years old in good health.

The rearrangement uses TRBV5-1 and TRBJ2-7, with D tentatively TRBD2 (6 bases). The CDR3 sequence is 14 residues long. Germline loops: CDR1 SGHRS, CDR2 YFSETQ. Between the trimmed V and J ends, which lost 0 bases and 3 bases, there was a span of 10 bases. The CDR3 region is CASSLVVGGYEQYF. CDR3 coding DNA: TGCGCCAGCAGCTTGGTGGTGGGAGGCTACGAGCAGTACTTC.

This chain joins TRBV7-9 and TRBJ2-1, with D maybe TRBD2 (5 bases). CDR1 is SEHNR, CDR2 FQNEAQ, per germline (reference sequence). The CDR3 is 15 residues long. Trimming cost V 3 bases and J 9 bases, with 18 bases left between them. CDR3 residues: CASSLSRGSGGEQFF. CDR3 DNA: TGTGCCAGCAGCTTGTCCCGGGGTTCGGGCGGTGAGCAGTTCTTC. Looking up the rest from reference TRBV7-9 and TRBJ2-1 gives the full variable domain: DTGVSQNPRHKITKRGQNVTFRCDPISEHNRLYWYRQTLGQGPEFLTYFQNEAQLEKSRLLSDRFSAERPKGSFSTLEIQRTEQGDSAMYLCASSLSRGSGGEQFFGPGTRLTVL.

V is TRBV5-1 and J is TRBJ1-4; unclear D gene. The CDR3 runs to 15 residues. Germline V lookup: CDR1 SGHRS, CDR2 YFSETQ. Trimming cost V 4 bases and J 0 bases, with 10 bases left between them. The CDR3 DNA follows: TGCGCCAGCAGCCCTATCTCTGCAACTAATGAAAAACTGTTTTTT. This gives the protein CASSPISATNEKLFF.

The chain couples TRBV7-8 to TRBJ1-2, with D tentatively TRBD1 (5 bases). V was shortened by 5 bases and J by 3 bases, with 16 bases between the two germline ends. This CDR3 spans 15 amino acids. Germline loops: CDR1 SGHVS, CDR2 FQNEAQ. The CDR3 is CASSPGQGPYYGYTF. The CDR3 DNA sequence: TGTGCCAGCAGCCCTGGTCAGGGTCCGTACTATGGCTACACCTTC.

This clone came up once. The chain has TRBV18 and TRBJ2-7; 9 bases align to TRBD1. The V segment lost 2 bases and the J segment 4 bases; nucleotides outside the gene matches: 6. The length of the CDR3 is 15 residues. Per germline, CDR1 KGHSH and CDR2 LQKENI. As DNA, the CDR3 is TGTGCCAGCTCACCAGGGACAGGGAGTGTTTACGAGCAGTACTTC. The encoded protein is CASSPGTGSVYEQYF.

This sequence joins TRBV7-2 and TRBJ1-1; D is ambiguous. Germline CDR1 reads SGHTA; CDR2 reads FQGNSA. The V end was cut by 4 bases, the J end by 11 bases, with 20 bases between. This CDR3 comprises 14 residues. The CDR3 here is CASSSGGPTSGAFF. CDR3 nucleotides: TGTGCCAGCAGCTCCGGAGGGCCCACTTCCGGGGCTTTCTTT.

V gene TRBV5-1 combines with J gene TRBJ1-1; D may be TRBD1 (6 bases). Germline V CDR1 and CDR2: SGHRS, YFSETQ. Trimming took off 4 bases at V and 3 bases at J, with 16 bases between the two ends. The CDR3 consists of 15 residues. The CDR3 reads CASSVNLPGDTEAFF. The CDR3 DNA follows: TGCGCCAGCAGCGTAAACCTCCCAGGGGACACTGAAGCTTTCTTT.

Concerning this clone: At one boundary the junction diverges from the germline segment, which might be a read error. The rearrangement joins TRBV27 to TRBJ2-4; 9 bases are shared with TRBD1. Germline values: CDR1 MNHEY, CDR2 SMNVEV (reference sequence). The CDR3 consists of 13 residues. The chain's CDR3 is CASSPWDREKVHF. CDR3 coding DNA: TGTGCCAGCAGTCCGTGGGACAGGGAGAAGGTGCACTTC.

V and J are TRBV5-4 and TRBJ2-1; D may be TRBD1 or TRBD2 (5 bases each). This CDR3 contains 16 residues. Trimming stripped 2 bases from V and 0 bases from J, with 12 bases between. Germline V gives CDR1 SGHNT, CDR2 YYREEE (reference sequence). The CDR3 loop reads CASSFRGGSSYNEQFF. CDR3 sequence (DNA): TGTGCCAGCAGCTTTCGGGGCGGAAGCTCCTACAATGAGCAGTTCTTC.

Here the CDR3 DNA reads TGTGCCAGCTCACCATTTACCGGCAGTACGACCTACGAGCAGTACTTC. Translated: CASSPFTGSTTYEQYF. This rearrangement joins TRBV18 to TRBJ2-7; D ambiguous. The CDR3 contains 16 residues. CDR1 is KGHSH, CDR2 LQKENI, per germline. V dropped 2 bases and J dropped 2 bases, with 16 bases sitting between them.

This chain joins TRBV25-1 and TRBJ1-2, with D unresolved. Looked up from germline, CDR1 is MGHDK and CDR2 is SYGVNS. The CDR3 totals 12 residues. Between the trimmed V and J ends, which lost 6 bases and 5 bases, there was a span of 10 bases. CDR3 loop: CASRGPLYGYTF. CDR3 nucleotide sequence: TGTGCCAGCAGAGGACCCTTGTATGGCTACACCTTC.

Only one count was recorded for this clone. The CDR3 protein is CASSLVNLDRLSGANVLTF. The CDR3 region has the DNA TGTGCCAGCAGTTTGGTCAATTTGGACAGGCTTTCTGGGGCCAACGTCCTGACTTTC. This rearrangement joins TRBV28 to TRBJ2-6; 7 bases map to TRBD1. The CDR3 covers 19 residues. Looked up from germline, CDR1 is MDHEN and CDR2 is SYDVKM. V was pared by 3 bases and J by 1 base, with 12 bases of the junction left unmatched.

The V call is TRBV19, the J call TRBJ2-7, with TRBD2 as a possible D gene (5 bases). This CDR3 has 14 residues. Trimming removed 3 bases at V and 3 bases at J, with 12 bases between. Germline assignment: CDR1 LNHDA and CDR2 SQIVND (reference sequence). The CDR3 is CASSIAGGLYEQYF. The CDR3 DNA reads as TGTGCCAGTAGTATCGCAGGCGGACTCTACGAGCAGTACTTC.

The chain is built from TRBV6-1 and TRBJ1-2; 7 bases are a match to TRBD1. With 5 bases clipped from V and 4 bases from J, the junction kept 4 bases outside the gene matches. Per germline, CDR1 MNHNS and CDR2 SASEGT. There are 13 residues in the CDR3. CDR3 residues: CASSYRDSYGYTF. CDR3 nucleotide sequence: TGTGCCAGCAGTTATCGGGACAGCTATGGCTACACCTTC.

The V gene is TRBV19, the J gene TRBJ1-5, with D perhaps matching TRBD1 (5 bases). CDR3 length: 13 amino acids. CDR1 and CDR2 (germline): LNHDA, SQIVND (reference sequence). The V end was cut by 5 bases, the J end by 8 bases, with 13 bases between. CDR3 in amino acids: CASSPRDGEPQHF. The CDR3 coding sequence is TGTGCCAGTAGTCCTCGGGACGGGGAGCCCCAGCATTTT.

The chain carries TRBV11-2 and TRBJ2-5, with D maybe TRBD1 (6 bases). CDR1 and CDR2 (germline): SGHAT, FQNNGV. This CDR3 comprises 16 residues. Trimming removed 0 bases at V and 5 bases at J, with 16 bases between. The CDR3 nucleotides read TGTGCCAGCAGCTTAGACGGACAGACGATGCGGGAGACCCAGTACTTC. Translating it yields CASSLDGQTMRETQYF.